The present TCR beta chain was sequenced within a study of cytomegalovirus exposure and HLA in healthy donors. Healthy bone marrow donors made up the cohort. The length of the CDR3 is 15 residues. In germline, CDR1 is MNHEY, CDR2 SMNVEV (reference sequence). Trimming removed 5 bases at V and 0 bases at J, with 14 bases between. The sample holds a few counts of this clone. The PCR employed 60 Vbeta primers together with 13 Jbeta primers. Assay used: immunoSEQ multiplex PCR; TCRdb lists only in-frame clones, some missing. The table has 150,000 to 200,000 clones, approximately 79% seen once. The TCR comes from a woman aged 25-40 years in good health and CMV-seropositive. This chain joins TRBV27 and TRBJ2-7; D not resolved. The material sequenced was PBMCs. CDR3 loop: CASSVSAMGSYEQYF. CDR3 coding DNA: TGTGCCAGCAGTGTCAGCGCGATGGGCTCCTACGAGCAGTACTTC.